This T cell receptor (beta chain) was sequenced for a study of OX40 agonist ivuxolimab in advanced cancers. This table comes from immunoSEQ multiplex PCR, and its TCRdb copy is limited to in-frame clones, with some not included. Here the sample spans under 45,000 clones, over 75% being singletons. In germline, CDR1 is LNHNV, CDR2 YYDKDF (reference sequence). This CDR3 is built from 18 residues. Trimming left V 5 bases short and J 1 base short, with 20 bases between. The specimen comprised CD4+ or CD8+ T cells sorted from blood, sampled in a trial of the OX40 agonist ivuxolimab. The source is an adult with an advanced solid tumor such as melanoma, head and neck, liver or kidney cancer. This rearrangement joins TRBV15 to TRBJ1-4, with a possible D match to TRBD1 (6 bases). For the CDR3, the DNA is TGTGCCACCAGCTTTCAGGGGAATGGCGGTGGAACTAATGAAAAACTGTTTTTT. Protein product: CATSFQGNGGGTNEKLFF.